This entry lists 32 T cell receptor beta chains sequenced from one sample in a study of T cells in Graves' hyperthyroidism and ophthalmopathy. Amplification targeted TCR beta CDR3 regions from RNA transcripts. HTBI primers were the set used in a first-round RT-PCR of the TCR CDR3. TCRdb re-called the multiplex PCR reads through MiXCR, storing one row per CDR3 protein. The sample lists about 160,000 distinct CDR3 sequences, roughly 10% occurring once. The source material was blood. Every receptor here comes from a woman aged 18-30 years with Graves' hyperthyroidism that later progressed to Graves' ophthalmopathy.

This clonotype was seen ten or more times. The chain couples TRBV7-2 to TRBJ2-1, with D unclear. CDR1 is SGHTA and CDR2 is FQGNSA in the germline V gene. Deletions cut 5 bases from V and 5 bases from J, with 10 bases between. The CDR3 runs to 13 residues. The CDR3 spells CASSPTLHNEQFF. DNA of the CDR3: TGTGCCAGCAGCCCAACACTCCACAATGAGCAGTTCTTC.

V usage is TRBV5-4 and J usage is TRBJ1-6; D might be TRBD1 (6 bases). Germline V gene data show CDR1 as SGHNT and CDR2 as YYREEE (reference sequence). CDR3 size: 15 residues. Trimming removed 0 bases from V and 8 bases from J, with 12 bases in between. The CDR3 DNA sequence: TGTGCCAGCAGCTTGGGACAGGACTTGTATTCACCCCTCCACTTT. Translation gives CASSLGQDLYSPLHF.

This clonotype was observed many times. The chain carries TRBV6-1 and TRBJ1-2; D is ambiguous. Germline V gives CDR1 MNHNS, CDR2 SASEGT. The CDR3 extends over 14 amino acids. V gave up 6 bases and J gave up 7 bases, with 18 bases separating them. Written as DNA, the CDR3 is TGTGCCAGCAGCCCGACCGTACCAAACCCTGGCTACACCTTC. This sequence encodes CASSPTVPNPGYTF.

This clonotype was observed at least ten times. CDR3 loop: CSARGQGGQETQYF. Here the CDR3 DNA reads TGCAGTGCTAGAGGACAGGGGGGACAAGAGACCCAGTACTTC. The chain recombines TRBV20-1 with TRBJ2-5; 9 positions match TRBD1. Germline CDR1 and CDR2: DFQATT and SNEGSKA (reference sequence). Trimming cost V 1 base and J 2 bases; bases outside gene matches: 2. The CDR3 length is 14 residues.

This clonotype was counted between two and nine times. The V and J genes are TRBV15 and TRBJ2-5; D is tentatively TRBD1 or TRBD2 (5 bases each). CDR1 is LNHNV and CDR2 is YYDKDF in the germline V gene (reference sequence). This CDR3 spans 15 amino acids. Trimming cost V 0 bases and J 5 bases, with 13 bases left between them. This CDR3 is CATSRDWGSYETQYF. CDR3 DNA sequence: TGTGCCACCAGCAGAGATTGGGGGTCGTACGAGACCCAGTACTTC.

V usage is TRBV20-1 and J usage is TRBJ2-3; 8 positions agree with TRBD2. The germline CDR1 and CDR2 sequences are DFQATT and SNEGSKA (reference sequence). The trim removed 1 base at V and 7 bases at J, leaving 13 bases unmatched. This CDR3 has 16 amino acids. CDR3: CSARAPGTGGPNTQYF. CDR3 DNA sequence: TGCAGTGCTAGAGCGCCCGGAACGGGAGGGCCGAATACGCAGTATTTT.

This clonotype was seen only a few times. The DNA for the CDR3 is TGCAGTGCTAGAGACTCCAGCGGAAGCACAGATACGCAGTATTTT. Protein product: CSARDSSGSTDTQYF. The chain links TRBV20-1 to TRBJ2-3, with D possibly being TRBD2 (5 bases). Germline-derived CDR1 and CDR2 are DFQATT and SNEGSKA (reference sequence). The germline V and J ends were trimmed by 0 bases and 0 bases, with 10 bases remaining between them. The length of the CDR3 is 15 residues.

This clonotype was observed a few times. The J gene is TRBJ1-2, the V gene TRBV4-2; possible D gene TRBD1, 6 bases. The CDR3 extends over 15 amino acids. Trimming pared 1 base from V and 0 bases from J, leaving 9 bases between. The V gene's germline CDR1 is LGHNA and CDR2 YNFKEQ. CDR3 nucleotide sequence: TGTGCCAGCAGCCAAGGGGACACTGCTAACTATGGCTACACCTTC. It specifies CASSQGDTANYGYTF.

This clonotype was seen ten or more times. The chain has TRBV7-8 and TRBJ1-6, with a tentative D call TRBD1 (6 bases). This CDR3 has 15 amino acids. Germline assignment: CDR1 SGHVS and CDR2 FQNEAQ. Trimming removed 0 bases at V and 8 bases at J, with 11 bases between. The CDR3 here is CASSLAGTTHSPLHF. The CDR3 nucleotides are TGTGCCAGCAGCTTAGCGGGGACAACTCATTCACCCCTCCACTTT.

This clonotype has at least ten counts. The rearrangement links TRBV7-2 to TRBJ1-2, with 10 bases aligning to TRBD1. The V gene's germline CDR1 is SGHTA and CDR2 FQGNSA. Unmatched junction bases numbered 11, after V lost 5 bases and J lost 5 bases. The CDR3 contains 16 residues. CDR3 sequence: CASSDLSGDRGYGYTF. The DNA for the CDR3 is TGTGCCAGCAGCGATCTTTCCGGGGACAGGGGATATGGCTACACCTTC.

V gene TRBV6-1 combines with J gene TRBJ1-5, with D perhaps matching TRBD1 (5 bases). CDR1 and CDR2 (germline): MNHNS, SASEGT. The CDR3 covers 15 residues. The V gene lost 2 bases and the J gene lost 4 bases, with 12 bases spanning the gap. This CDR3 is CASSERVGQNQPQHF. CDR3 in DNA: TGTGCCAGCAGTGAAAGGGTCGGACAAAATCAGCCCCAGCATTTT.

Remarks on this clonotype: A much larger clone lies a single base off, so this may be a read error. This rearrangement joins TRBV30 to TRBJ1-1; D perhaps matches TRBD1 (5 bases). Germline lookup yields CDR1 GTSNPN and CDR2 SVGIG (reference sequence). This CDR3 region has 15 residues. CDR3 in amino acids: CAWSPRLMGGTGAFF. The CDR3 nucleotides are TGTGCCTGGAGCCCTCGTCTCATGGGGGGGACTGGAGCTTTCTTT.

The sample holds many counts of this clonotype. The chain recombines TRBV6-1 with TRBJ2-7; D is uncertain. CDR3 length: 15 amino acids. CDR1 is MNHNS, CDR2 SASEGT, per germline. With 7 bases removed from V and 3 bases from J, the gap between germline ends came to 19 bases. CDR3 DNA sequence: TGTGCCAGCAATTTCAGGCTGGAGCACCTCTACGAGCAGTACTTC. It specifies CASNFRLEHLYEQYF.

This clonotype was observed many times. As DNA, the CDR3 is TGTGCCAGCAGTGAAACTGGGACAGGCACTAACTATGGCTACACCTTC. Its protein is CASSETGTGTNYGYTF. This chain links TRBV6-1 with TRBJ1-2, with 8 bases fitting TRBD1. The V and J ends lost 2 bases and 0 bases, in that order; junction bases with no gene match: 5. Germline V gene sequence: CDR1 MNHNS, CDR2 SASEGT. The CDR3 is made up of 16 amino acids.

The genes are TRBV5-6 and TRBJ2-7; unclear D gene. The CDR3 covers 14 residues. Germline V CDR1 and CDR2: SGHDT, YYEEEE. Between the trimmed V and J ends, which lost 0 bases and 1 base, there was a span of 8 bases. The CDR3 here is CASSLAEPSYEQYF. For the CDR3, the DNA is TGTGCCAGCAGCTTGGCGGAGCCATCCTACGAGCAGTACTTC. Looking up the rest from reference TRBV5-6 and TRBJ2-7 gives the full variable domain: DAGVTQSPTHLIKTRGQQVTLRCSPKSGHDTVSWYQQALGQGPQFIFQYYEEEERQRGNFPDRFSGHQFPNYSSELNVNALLLGDSALYLCASSLAEPSYEQYFGPGTRLTVT.

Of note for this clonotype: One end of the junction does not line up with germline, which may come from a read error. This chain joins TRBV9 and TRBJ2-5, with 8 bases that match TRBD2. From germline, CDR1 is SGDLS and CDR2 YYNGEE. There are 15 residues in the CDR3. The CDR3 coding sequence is TGTGCCGGCAGCGTAGGGACTAGTCCCCGGGAGACCCAGTACTTC. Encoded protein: CAGSVGTSPRETQYF.

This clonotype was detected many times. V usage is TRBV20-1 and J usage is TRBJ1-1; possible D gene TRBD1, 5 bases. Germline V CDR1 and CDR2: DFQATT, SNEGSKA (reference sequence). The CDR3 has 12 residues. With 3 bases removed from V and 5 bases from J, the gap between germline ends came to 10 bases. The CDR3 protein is CSASTGRTEAFF. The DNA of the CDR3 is TGCAGTGCTAGTACAGGACGAACTGAAGCTTTCTTT.

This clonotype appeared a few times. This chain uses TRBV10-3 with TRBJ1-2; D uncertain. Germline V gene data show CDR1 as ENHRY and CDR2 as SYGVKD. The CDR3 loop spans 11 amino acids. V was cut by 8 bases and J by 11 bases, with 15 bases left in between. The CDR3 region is CAIEDPGGYTF. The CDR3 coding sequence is TGTGCCATCGAGGACCCCGGTGGGTACACCTTC.

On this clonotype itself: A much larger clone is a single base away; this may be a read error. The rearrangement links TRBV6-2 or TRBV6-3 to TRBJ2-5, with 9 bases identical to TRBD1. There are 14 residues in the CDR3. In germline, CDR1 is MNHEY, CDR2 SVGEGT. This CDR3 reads CASSSRTGEESQYF. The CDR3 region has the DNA TGTGCCAGCAGTTCCCGGACAGGGGAAGAGAGCCAGTACTTC.

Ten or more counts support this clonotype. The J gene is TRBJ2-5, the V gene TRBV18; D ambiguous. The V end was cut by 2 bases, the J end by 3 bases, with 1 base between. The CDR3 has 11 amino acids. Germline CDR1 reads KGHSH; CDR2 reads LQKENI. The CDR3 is CASSPKETQYF. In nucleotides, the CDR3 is TGTGCCAGCTCACCAAAAGAGACCCAGTACTTC.

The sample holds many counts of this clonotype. In nucleotides, the CDR3 is TGTGCCAGCAGTAAGACTCAGGGGGCTAATGGCTACACCTTC. Translated: CASSKTQGANGYTF. The V call is TRBV6-1, the J call TRBJ1-2; 8 nucleotides line up with TRBD1. V was clipped by 5 bases and J by 6 bases; unmatched bases: 8. This CDR3 has 14 amino acids. The germline V gene encodes CDR1 MNHNS and CDR2 SASEGT.

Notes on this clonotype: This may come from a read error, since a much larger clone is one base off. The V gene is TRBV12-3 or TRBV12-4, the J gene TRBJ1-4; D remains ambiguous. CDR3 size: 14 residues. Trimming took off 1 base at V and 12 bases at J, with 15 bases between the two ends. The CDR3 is CASSLGIVKEELFF. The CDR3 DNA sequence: TGTGCCAGCAGTTTAGGGATAGTTAAAGAAGAACTGTTTTTT.

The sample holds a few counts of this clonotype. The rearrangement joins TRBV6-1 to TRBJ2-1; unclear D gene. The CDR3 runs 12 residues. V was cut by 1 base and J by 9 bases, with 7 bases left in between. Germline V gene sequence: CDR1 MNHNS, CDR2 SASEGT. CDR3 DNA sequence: TGTGCCAGCAGTGAAGTGGGTCCTGAGCAGTTCTTC. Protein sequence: CASSEVGPEQFF.

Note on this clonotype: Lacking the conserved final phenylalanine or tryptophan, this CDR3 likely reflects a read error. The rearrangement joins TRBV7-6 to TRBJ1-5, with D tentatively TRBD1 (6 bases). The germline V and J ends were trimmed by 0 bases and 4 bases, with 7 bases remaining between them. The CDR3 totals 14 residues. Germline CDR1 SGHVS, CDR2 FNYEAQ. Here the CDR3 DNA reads TGTGCCAGCAGCTTAGCACAGGGAAATCAGCCCCAGCATCTT. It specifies CASSLAQGNQPQHL.

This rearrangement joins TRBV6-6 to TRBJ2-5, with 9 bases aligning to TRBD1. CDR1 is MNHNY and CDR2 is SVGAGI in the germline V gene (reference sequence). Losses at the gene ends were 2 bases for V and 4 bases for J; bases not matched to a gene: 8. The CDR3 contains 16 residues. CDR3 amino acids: CASSYRVATGGETQYF. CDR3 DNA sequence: TGTGCCAGCAGTTACCGTGTAGCGACAGGGGGAGAGACCCAGTACTTC.

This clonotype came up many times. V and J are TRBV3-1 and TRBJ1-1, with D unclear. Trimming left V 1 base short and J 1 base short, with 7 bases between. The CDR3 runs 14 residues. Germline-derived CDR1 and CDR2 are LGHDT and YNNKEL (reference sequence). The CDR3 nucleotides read TGTGCCAGCAGCCAAGTTTGGCCGAACACTGAAGCTTTCTTT. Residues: CASSQVWPNTEAFF. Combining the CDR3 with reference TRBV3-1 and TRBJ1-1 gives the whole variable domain DTAVSQTPKYLVTQMGNDKSIKCEQNLGHDTMYWYKQDSKKFLKIMFSYNNKELIINETVPNRFSPKSPDKAHLNLHINSLELGDSAVYFCASSQVWPNTEAFFGQGTRLTVV.

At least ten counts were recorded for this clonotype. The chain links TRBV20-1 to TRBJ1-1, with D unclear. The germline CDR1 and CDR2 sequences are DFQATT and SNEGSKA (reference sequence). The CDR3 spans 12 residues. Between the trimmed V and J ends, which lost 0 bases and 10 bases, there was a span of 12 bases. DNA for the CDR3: TGCAGTGCTAGAGATCTAAGCGGCCGAGCTTTCTTT. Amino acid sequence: CSARDLSGRAFF.

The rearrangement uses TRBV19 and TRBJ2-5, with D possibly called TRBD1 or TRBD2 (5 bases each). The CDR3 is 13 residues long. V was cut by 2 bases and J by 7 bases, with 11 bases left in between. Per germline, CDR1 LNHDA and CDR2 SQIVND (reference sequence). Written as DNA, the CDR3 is TGTGCCAGTAGTATAATGGGACGGGGGACCCAGTACTTC. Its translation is CASSIMGRGTQYF.

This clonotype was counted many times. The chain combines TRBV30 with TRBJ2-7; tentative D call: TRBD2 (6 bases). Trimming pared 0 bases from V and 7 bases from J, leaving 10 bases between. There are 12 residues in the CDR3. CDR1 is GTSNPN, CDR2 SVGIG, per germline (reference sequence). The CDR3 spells CAWSVSSVEQYF. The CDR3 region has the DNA TGTGCCTGGAGTGTATCTAGCGTGGAGCAGTACTTC.

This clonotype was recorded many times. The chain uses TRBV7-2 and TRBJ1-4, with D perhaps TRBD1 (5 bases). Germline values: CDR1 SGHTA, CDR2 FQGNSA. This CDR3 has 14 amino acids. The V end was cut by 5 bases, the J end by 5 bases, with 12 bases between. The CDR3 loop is CASSGGSGNEKLFF. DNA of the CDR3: TGTGCCAGCAGCGGGGGATCTGGAAATGAAAAACTGTTTTTT. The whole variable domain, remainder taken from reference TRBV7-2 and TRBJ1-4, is GAGVSQSPSNKVTEKGKDVELRCDPISGHTALYWYRQSLGQGLEFLIYFQGNSAPDKSGLPSDRFSAERTGGSVSTLTIQRTQQEDSAVYLCASSGGSGNEKLFFGSGTQLSVL.

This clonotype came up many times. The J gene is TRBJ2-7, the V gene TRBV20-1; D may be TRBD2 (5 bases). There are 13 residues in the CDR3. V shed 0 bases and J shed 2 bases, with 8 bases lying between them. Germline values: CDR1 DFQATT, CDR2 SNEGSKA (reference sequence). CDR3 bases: TGCAGTGCTAGAGATTCGGGGACCTACGAGCAGTACTTC. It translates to CSARDSGTYEQYF.

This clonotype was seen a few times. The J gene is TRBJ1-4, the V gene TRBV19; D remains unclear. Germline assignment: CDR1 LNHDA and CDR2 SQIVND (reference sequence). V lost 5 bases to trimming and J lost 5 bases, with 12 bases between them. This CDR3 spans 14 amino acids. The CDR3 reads CASSSRTANEKLFF. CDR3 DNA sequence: TGTGCCAGTAGTTCAAGGACCGCAAATGAAAAACTGTTTTTT.